This T cell receptor (beta chain) was identified in a study of blood T cells in healthy people across ages. A second PCR, run for 7 to 11 cycles, used a sample-barcoded 5' primer plus a J-beta primer mix. TCRdb redid the calling of the 5' RACE reads with MiXCR, one entry per CDR3 protein. The data contain 2 million or so distinct CDR3 sequences, around half of them seen just once; the ten biggest clones take up over 2%. All donors came from Russia, were Caucasian and healthy, and spanned ages roughly 6 to 100. This clonotype was counted between two and nine times. The sequence derives from a woman aged 40 to 50 in good health. Sample: blood.

The chain's CDR3 is CASSVVRYNEQFF. Written as DNA, the CDR3 is TGTGCCAGCAGCGTAGTCAGGTACAATGAGCAGTTCTTC. The rearrangement links TRBV9 to TRBJ2-1, with D unclear. Germline lookup yields CDR1 SGDLS and CDR2 YYNGEE. The CDR3 runs to 13 residues. V shed 0 bases and J shed 4 bases, with 5 bases lying between them.